This T cell receptor beta chain originates from a study of tumor-infiltrating lymphocytes in primary liver carcinoma. Sample share makes this clonotype medium-sized. V lost 0 bases to trimming and J lost 6 bases, with 8 bases between them. The germline V gene encodes CDR1 SGHAT and CDR2 FQNNGV. This CDR3 comprises 13 residues. From unsorted bulk tissue weighing about 20-32 mg, DNA and RNA were co-extracted. With a constant-region primer, TCR beta cDNA was made from around 520 ng of total RNA. Slightly modified ARM-PCR served as the procedure for the TCR beta libraries. These libraries came from three rounds of nested multiplex PCR. TRBV1-TRBV30 forward primers and a C-beta reverse primer were used in the first two PCR rounds, which each ran for nine to ten cycles. MiXCR was run by TCRdb on the multiplex PCR reads, yielding one entry per CDR3 protein. There are approximately 110,000 distinct CDR3 sequences in the sample; 65% occur only once, and about a tenth lies in the top ten.

Sequencing input: liver tumor tissue from sampling region 1. The subset here: tumor region T1, superior pole. The origin of this receptor is a woman aged 60-70 years with primary liver carcinoma and hepatitis B virus infection. The chain carries TRBV11-2 and TRBJ1-2; D not certain. This CDR3 is CASSLDLGDGYTF. For the CDR3, the DNA is TGTGCCAGCAGCTTAGATCTGGGAGATGGCTACACCTTC.